This record covers a single T cell receptor beta chain. Its cognate antigen is unknown. The study ran its PCR with 60 Vbeta and 13 Jbeta primers. Sequencing was performed with immunoSEQ multiplex PCR; in TCRdb, only in-frame clones are kept and a portion is missing. Of 100,000 to 150,000 clones in the sample, 82% were seen once. This sample stems from a study of cytomegalovirus exposure and HLA in healthy donors. Study results and limitations: Sequencing depth across donors, presence/absence analyses assumed, was roughly uniform.

V was clipped by 3 bases and J by 0 bases, with 8 bases between them. The length of the CDR3 is 14 residues. Looked up from germline, CDR1 is MNHNS and CDR2 is SASEGT. What was sequenced was PBMCs. V gene TRBV6-1 combines with J gene TRBJ2-5; tentatively, D is TRBD2 (5 bases). The receptor comes from a woman aged 45-60 years in good health and CMV-seropositive. The CDR3 DNA is TGTGCCAGCAGTGAGATAGCGTACCAAGAGACCCAGTACTTC. It translates to CASSEIAYQETQYF.